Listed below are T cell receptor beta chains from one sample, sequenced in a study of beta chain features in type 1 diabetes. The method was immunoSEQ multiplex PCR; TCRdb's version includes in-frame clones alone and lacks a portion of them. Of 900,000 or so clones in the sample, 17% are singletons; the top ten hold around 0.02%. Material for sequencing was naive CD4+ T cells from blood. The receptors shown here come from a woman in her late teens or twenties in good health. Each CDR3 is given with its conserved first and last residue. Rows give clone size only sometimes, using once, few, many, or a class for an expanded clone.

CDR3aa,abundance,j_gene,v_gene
CASSFIRGTYNEQFF,once,TRBJ2-1,TRBV11-2
CASSLAGLAGDYTQYF,-,TRBJ2-3,TRBV5-1
CASSPYSGWNNYGYTF,-,TRBJ1-2,TRBV19
CASSHAVADNEQFF,-,TRBJ2-1,TRBV4-2
CASSQGLQETQYF,few,TRBJ2-5,TRBV4-1
CSVEVTGQNTIYF,-,TRBJ1-3,TRBV29-1
CASSSSTGANVLTF,few,TRBJ2-6,TRBV7-3
CASSRRTGQTLSGANVLTF,few,TRBJ2-6,TRBV19
CASSLARGNLNTGELFF,-,TRBJ2-2,TRBV5-1
CASRREETQYF,-,TRBJ2-5,TRBV7-2
CASSLAGTGDLGYTF,-,TRBJ1-2,TRBV7-2
CASSIEAVEVRTEAFF,-,TRBJ1-1,TRBV19
CASSSPPSGATNTEAFF,-,TRBJ1-1,TRBV11-1
CASSYPILGFSGNTIYF,few,TRBJ1-3,TRBV6-7
CASFSSWRVSSYNEQFF,few,TRBJ2-1,TRBV28
CASSPWTSRADEQFF,few,TRBJ2-1,TRBV5-4
CASSVSGTGGYEQYF,-,TRBJ2-7,TRBV9
CASSFGGSGRGNEQFF,-,TRBJ2-1,TRBV28
CASSEETGSYNEQFF,few,TRBJ2-1,TRBV2
CASSFGTSNEKLFF,-,TRBJ1-4,TRBV7-9
CASSRTGRQGGYTF,few,TRBJ1-2,TRBV5-1
CASSVTITDTQYF,-,TRBJ2-3,TRBV9